This T cell receptor beta chain was recovered during a study of blood T cell repertoires in COVID-19. About the research overall: Whether acute or convalescent, the COVID-19 samples came from the United States, Italy and Spain. T cells, B-cell-depleted T cells, or PBMCs supplied cDNA or gDNA.

Original processing notes: Quantification of nucleated cells was approximated via reference gene primer amplification. Clones were sequenced by immunoSEQ multiplex PCR, and TCRdb holds only the in-frame ones, with some missing. That table supplies the V and J calls and clone size; D and trimming were determined from the DNA. This sample carries some 170,000 clones, around 73% of them seen once, and the ten largest clones take 15% to 20%. Germline V gene sequence: CDR1 SGHRS, CDR2 YFSETQ. V lost 1 base, J lost 0 bases, and 9 bases lay in between. The CDR3 covers 15 residues. Sequenced input: PBMCs or T cells enriched from blood (not recorded which). This TCR was sampled from a woman aged 45-60 years who had recovered from COVID-19. The chain employs TRBV5-1 and TRBJ2-3; tentatively, D is TRBD2 (6 bases). The DNA for the CDR3 is TGCGCCAGCAGCTTGATAGGGACTAGCACAGATACGCAGTATTTT. This codes for CASSLIGTSTDTQYF.